The entry below describes one TCR beta chain. The sample belongs to a study of cytomegalovirus exposure and HLA in healthy donors. Germline CDR1 and CDR2: LNHNV and YYDKDF (reference sequence). This CDR3 comprises 14 residues. PCR employed 60 Vbeta and 13 Jbeta primers. Profiling relied on immunoSEQ multiplex PCR, and the TCRdb table lists in-frame clones only, not all of them. The sample shows 200,000 to 250,000 clones, roughly 80% of them seen only once. Every donor was a healthy person donating bone marrow. This chain joins TRBV15 and TRBJ2-5; no clear D gene. The better agreement between TRBJ2-7 and the DNA end casts doubt on the J call. The receptor comes from a girl aged 2-9 years in good health and CMV-seronegative. Sequencing input: PBMCs. CDR3 bases: TGTGCCACCAGCAGGGACGTCGCGGACTACGAGCAGTACTTC. It translates to CATSRDVADYEQYF.